Each of the 31 T cell receptor beta chains below was sequenced from the same sample in a study of neoadjuvant nivolumab and ipilimumab in lung cancer. The protocol was immunoSEQ multiplex PCR, while the TCRdb copy is restricted to in-frame clones and leaves out a portion. Of 10,000 or so clones in the sample, around 77% are singletons; the top ten hold 3% to 3.5%. Sequencing used tumor tissue, obtained after neoadjuvant nivolumab, alone or with ipilimumab, at or shortly before surgery. The receptors derive from an adult with non-small cell lung cancer.

This clone has more than one count but fewer than ten. V gene TRBV7-2 combines with J gene TRBJ2-3; possibly TRBD1 or TRBD2 for D (5 bases each). CDR1 is SGHTA and CDR2 is FQGNSA in the germline V gene. V lost 8 bases and J lost 2, with 17 bases in between. The CDR3 sequence is 15 residues long. The chain's CDR3 is CASAREGYFTDTQYF. The CDR3 coding sequence is TGTGCCAGCGCGCGCGAGGGGTATTTCACAGATACGCAGTATTTT.

CDR3 loop: CASSKGYTSPYNEQFF. The CDR3 nucleotides read TGTGCCAGCAGCAAGGGATACACCTCACCCTACAATGAGCAGTTCTTC. The chain joins TRBV7-7 to TRBJ2-1, with no clear D. Germline loops: CDR1 SSHAT, CDR2 FNYEAQ (reference sequence). The CDR3 runs 16 residues. Trimming removed 5 bases at V and 2 bases at J, with 16 bases between.

The chain recombines TRBV2 with TRBJ2-7; D uncertain. The CDR3 loop spans 12 amino acids. Germline CDR1 is SNHLY and CDR2 is FYNNEI. V was cut by 1 base and J by 8 bases, with 9 bases left in between. The CDR3 DNA sequence: TGTGCCAGCAGTGAAGTGACCCCTCAGCAGTACTTC. Translation gives CASSEVTPQQYF.

This chain links TRBV4-1 with TRBJ1-4; D unclear. The V gene lost 0 bases and the J gene lost 8 bases, with 7 bases spanning the gap. CDR3 length: 13 amino acids. Germline V lookup: CDR1 MGHRA, CDR2 YSYEKL. DNA for the CDR3: TGCGCCAGCAGCCAAGATCCCAACGAAAAACTGTTTTTT. This translates into CASSQDPNEKLFF.

The V call is TRBV6-5, the J call TRBJ1-1; D is undetermined. The CDR3 consists of 13 residues. Germline lookup yields CDR1 MNHEY and CDR2 SVGAGI. Deletions cut 0 bases from V and 0 bases from J, with 2 bases between. The CDR3 coding sequence is TGTGCCAGCAGTTACTCGGTGAACACTGAAGCTTTCTTT. It translates to CASSYSVNTEAFF.

The V call is TRBV7-9, the J call TRBJ2-1; 14 positions match TRBD2. This CDR3 contains 17 residues. Germline-derived CDR1 and CDR2 are SEHNR and FQNEAQ (reference sequence). V lost 6 bases, J lost 3 bases, and 7 bases stayed unmatched. This CDR3 is CASSPIGTSGGYNEQFF. CDR3 in DNA: TGTGCCAGCAGTCCTATCGGGACTAGCGGGGGCTACAATGAGCAGTTCTTC.

This clone has only a few counts. This sequence joins TRBV7-2 and TRBJ1-5; 7 bases match TRBD1. Germline V lookup: CDR1 SGHTA, CDR2 FQGNSA. V trimming: 1 base; J trimming: 7 bases; junction bases outside the gene matches: 7. This CDR3 region has 15 residues. CDR3 residues: CASSLVAQGDQPQHF. The CDR3 region has the DNA TGTGCCAGCAGCTTAGTAGCTCAGGGGGACCAGCCCCAGCATTTT.

This chain connects TRBV30 to TRBJ2-7; 7 nucleotides match TRBD1. CDR1 is GTSNPN, CDR2 SVGIG, per germline (reference sequence). With 3 bases clipped from V and 2 bases from J, the junction kept 13 bases outside the gene matches. This CDR3 is 16 amino acids long. The CDR3 is CAWSPIGTDRTYEQYF. CDR3 sequence (DNA): TGTGCCTGGAGCCCAATCGGGACAGACCGTACCTACGAGCAGTACTTC. The entire variable domain, with the rest obtained from reference TRBV30 and TRBJ2-7, is as follows: SQTIHQWPATLVQPVGSPLSLECTVEGTSNPNLYWYRQAAGRGLQLLFYSVGIGQISSEVPQNLSASRPQDRQFILSSKKLLLSDSGFYLCAWSPIGTDRTYEQYFGPGTRLTVT.

The chain has TRBV30 and TRBJ2-1; D gene uncertain. Trimming took off 2 bases at V and 9 bases at J, with 17 bases between the two ends. The CDR3 totals 14 residues. The germline V gene has CDR1 GTSNPN and CDR2 SVGIG (reference sequence). The DNA for the CDR3 is TGTGCCTGGAGTAACCGGGCTTATCGAAGTGAGCAGTTCTTC. Protein product: CAWSNRAYRSEQFF. The full variable domain, in which reference TRBV30 and TRBJ2-1 provide the parts outside the CDR3, is SQTIHQWPATLVQPVGSPLSLECTVEGTSNPNLYWYRQAAGRGLQLLFYSVGIGQISSEVPQNLSASRPQDRQFILSSKKLLLSDSGFYLCAWSNRAYRSEQFFGPGTRLTVL.

There are a few counts of this clone. The genes are TRBV5-1 and TRBJ2-1; 12 bases agree with TRBD2. V trimming: 1 base; J trimming: 9 bases; junction bases outside the gene matches: 8. The germline V gene has CDR1 SGHRS and CDR2 YFSETQ. The CDR3 has 16 amino acids. The chain's CDR3 is CASSLIPTSGRGEQFF. CDR3 in DNA: TGCGCCAGCAGCTTGATTCCGACTAGCGGGAGAGGTGAGCAGTTCTTC.

This clone was found once. The chain has TRBV5-6 and TRBJ2-2, with D perhaps given as TRBD1 or TRBD2 (5 bases each). Germline V gives CDR1 SGHDT, CDR2 YYEEEE. CDR3 length: 17 amino acids. Trimming took off 0 bases at V and 0 bases at J, with 12 bases between the two ends. CDR3 in amino acids: CASSLVGTPANTGELFF. CDR3 nucleotides: TGTGCCAGCAGCTTGGTCGGGACGCCAGCGAACACCGGGGAGCTGTTTTTT. Combining the CDR3 with reference TRBV5-6 and TRBJ2-2 gives the whole variable domain DAGVTQSPTHLIKTRGQQVTLRCSPKSGHDTVSWYQQALGQGPQFIFQYYEEEERQRGNFPDRFSGHQFPNYSSELNVNALLLGDSALYLCASSLVGTPANTGELFFGEGSRLTVL.

The chain links TRBV15 to TRBJ2-7, with 11 bases aligning to TRBD2. The CDR3 is 17 amino acids. Trimming cost V 1 base and J 1 base; bases outside gene matches: 6. Germline loops: CDR1 LNHNV, CDR2 YYDKDF (reference sequence). The chain's CDR3 is CATSRGTTSGVSYEQYF. The CDR3 DNA is TGTGCCACCAGCAGAGGAACGACTAGCGGGGTTTCCTACGAGCAGTACTTC.

This clone was recorded a few times. The CDR3 sequence is CASSLAIRGSYYEQYF. CDR3 in DNA: TGTGCCAGCAGCTTGGCCATCAGGGGATCTTACTACGAGCAGTACTTC. The rearrangement uses TRBV5-5 and TRBJ2-7; D possibly corresponds to TRBD1 (6 bases). This CDR3 is 16 amino acids long. In germline, CDR1 is SGHKS, CDR2 YYEKEE (reference sequence). Trimming removed 0 bases at V and 3 bases at J, with 16 bases between.

Regarding this clone: The same CDR3 is also encoded by other DNA sequences in this sample. The V and J genes are TRBV5-5 and TRBJ2-1, with D perhaps matching TRBD2 (6 bases). Trimming took off 1 base at V and 0 bases at J, with 11 bases between the two ends. Germline CDR1 is SGHKS and CDR2 is YYEKEE (reference sequence). CDR3 length: 16 residues. CDR3: CASSLTSRSSYNEQFF. The CDR3 region has the DNA TGTGCCAGCAGCTTGACTAGCCGGAGCTCCTACAATGAGCAGTTCTTC.

The chain couples TRBV5-6 to TRBJ2-2; possibly TRBD1 for D (5 bases). V lost 1 base and J lost 3, with 13 bases in between. The CDR3 extends over 16 amino acids. Germline CDR1 and CDR2: SGHDT and YYEEEE. DNA of the CDR3: TGTGCCAGCAGCTTGATCGGCAGGGCGGACACCGGGGAGCTGTTTTTT. It is translated as CASSLIGRADTGELFF.

The CDR3 DNA is TGTGCCAGCAGCCTGTTAGCGGGAGGAGAGACCCAGTACTTC. Translating gives CASSLLAGGETQYF. The chain is built from TRBV7-9 and TRBJ2-5, with 10 bases fitting TRBD2. The germline V gene has CDR1 SEHNR and CDR2 FQNEAQ (reference sequence). V was pared by 5 bases and J by 4 bases, with 4 bases of the junction left unmatched. This CDR3 is 14 amino acids long.

This sequence joins TRBV5-4 and TRBJ1-2, with 9 bases fitting TRBD1. Germline-derived CDR1 and CDR2 are SGHNT and YYREEE (reference sequence). The length of the CDR3 is 14 residues. J was trimmed by 8 bases and V by 3 bases; bases with no gene match: 8. The CDR3 nucleotides are TGTGCCAGCAGCTCGGGACAGGGCTTTCGGGGCTACACCTTC. This gives the protein CASSSGQGFRGYTF.

This rearrangement joins TRBV6-6 to TRBJ2-7; D might be TRBD1 or TRBD2, each matching 5 bases. Germline CDR1 is MNHNY and CDR2 is SVGAGI (reference sequence). The V end lost 2 bases, the J end lost 2 bases, and 16 bases lay between the germline ends. The CDR3 is 16 amino acids. The DNA for the CDR3 is TGTGCCAGCAGTTACGGGGTCGGGACGGGGACCTACGAGCAGTACTTC. Protein: CASSYGVGTGTYEQYF.

The chain employs TRBV1 and TRBJ2-5; the D call TRBD2 from the table was never checked on the DNA. TRBV1 is shown as a pseudogene. CDR3 length equals 16 residues. This CDR3 is CTSSQSGRAICETQYF. The CDR3 DNA reads as TGCACCAGCAGCCAGTCCGGGAGGGCTATTTGTGAGACCCAGTACTTC.

V and J are TRBV4-1 and TRBJ1-1, with D perhaps matching TRBD1 (6 bases). Germline CDR1 is MGHRA and CDR2 is YSYEKL. V lost 3 bases and J 5 bases, leaving 13 bases between the germline ends. This CDR3 is 14 amino acids long. CDR3 nucleotides: TGCGCCAGCAGCCAGCAGGGGTTGGAGACTGAAGCTTTCTTT. This encodes CASSQQGLETEAFF.

The gene calls are TRBV4-1 and TRBJ1-2, with 8 positions matching TRBD1. Trimming took 3 bases from V and 4 from J; bases not matched to a gene: 19. From germline, CDR1 is MGHRA and CDR2 YSYEKL. This CDR3 spans 19 amino acids. The CDR3 sequence is CASSHPGGQGALGGYGYTF. The CDR3, as DNA: TGCGCCAGCAGCCACCCCGGAGGGCAGGGGGCACTGGGTGGCTATGGCTACACCTTC.

V and J are TRBV7-9 and TRBJ2-3; D possibly uses TRBD1 or TRBD2 (5 bases each). V was pared by 5 bases and J by 2 bases, with 17 bases between. The germline gives CDR1 SEHNR, CDR2 FQNEAQ (reference sequence). The CDR3 runs 16 residues. CDR3 bases: TGTGCCAGCAGCCGGGACCTCTCAGGATCCACAGATACGCAGTATTTT. This encodes CASSRDLSGSTDTQYF.

V and J are TRBV2 and TRBJ1-2, with TRBD1 as a possible D gene (5 bases). Germline lookup yields CDR1 SNHLY and CDR2 FYNNEI. This CDR3 comprises 15 residues. Trimming took off 5 bases at V and 4 bases at J, with 17 bases between the two ends. CDR3 DNA sequence: TGTGCCAGCAGTTCGTCTCCAGGGAGGGGCTATGGCTACACCTTC. It encodes CASSSSPGRGYGYTF. The full variable domain, with the rest looked up from reference TRBV2 and TRBJ1-2, is EPEVTQTPSHQVTQMGQEVILRCVPISNHLYFYWYRQILGQKVEFLVSFYNNEISEKSEIFDDQFSVERPDGSNFTLKIRSTKLEDSAMYFCASSSSPGRGYGYTFGSGTRLTVV.

Worth noting for this clone: This specimen includes other DNA sequences encoding the same CDR3. This chain joins TRBV7-9 and TRBJ2-7, with TRBD1 matching over 7 bases. Per germline, CDR1 SEHNR and CDR2 FQNEAQ (reference sequence). V lost 5 bases, J lost 0 bases, and 7 bases stayed unmatched. The CDR3 contains 15 residues. The CDR3, as DNA: TGTGCCAGCAGCCCCGGGACAGCCAGCTCCTACGAGCAGTACTTC. This translates into CASSPGTASSYEQYF.

This clone showed up just once. The chain joins TRBV27 to TRBJ1-2, with TRBD1 identical over 7 bases. CDR1 and CDR2 from the germline V gene are MNHEY and SMNVEV (reference sequence). The V gene end was trimmed by 5 bases and the J gene end by 2 bases; junction bases not matched to a gene: 2. The CDR3 contains 13 residues. This CDR3 is CASSPGGNYGYTF. The CDR3 DNA sequence: TGTGCCAGCAGTCCAGGGGGAAACTATGGCTACACCTTC.

The chain employs TRBV29-1 and TRBJ2-7, with D possibly matching TRBD1 (5 bases). Trimming shortened V by 6 bases and J by 2 bases, and 14 bases separated the two germline ends. Germline V gene sequence: CDR1 SQVTM, CDR2 ANQGSEA. The CDR3 covers 13 residues. The CDR3 DNA reads as TGCAGCGTATCAGGTGACAGCCCCTACGAGCAGTACTTC. This translates into CSVSGDSPYEQYF.

V is TRBV7-9 and J is TRBJ1-5; no firm D call. The CDR3 sequence is 13 residues long. V was trimmed by 7 bases and J by 6 bases, leaving 13 bases between them. CDR1 and CDR2 (germline): SEHNR, FQNEAQ (reference sequence). CDR3 in DNA: TGTGCCAGCACCCCTAGACGAGGTCAGCCCCAGCATTTT. It encodes CASTPRRGQPQHF. Complete variable domain (other parts from reference TRBV7-9 and TRBJ1-5): DTGVSQNPRHKITKRGQNVTFRCDPISEHNRLYWYRQTLGQGPEFLTYFQNEAQLEKSRLLSDRFSAERPKGSFSTLEIQRTEQGDSAMYLCASTPRRGQPQHFGDGTRLSIL.

The CDR3 bases are TGTGCCAGCAGCTTGGGATCGGTTCTTCCGTTTTTT. Protein sequence: CASSLGSVLPFF. This sequence joins TRBV5-6 and TRBJ1-4; D remains unclear. CDR1 is SGHDT, CDR2 YYEEEE, per germline. The CDR3 has 12 residues. Trimming removed 0 bases at V and 16 bases at J, with 13 bases between.

The genes are TRBV18 and TRBJ1-1; D not resolved. CDR1 is KGHSH and CDR2 is LQKENI in the germline V gene. The CDR3 totals 13 residues. Trimming left V 1 base short and J 3 bases short, with 6 bases between. The CDR3 DNA reads TGTGCCAGCTCACCACTATCCGACACTGAAGCTTTCTTT. It specifies CASSPLSDTEAFF.

The chain carries TRBV30 and TRBJ2-1; 11 nucleotides agree with TRBD1. The CDR3 covers 13 residues. The junction had 8 bases not matched to a gene; V was cut back by 8 bases and J by 8 bases. The germline gives CDR1 GTSNPN, CDR2 SVGIG (reference sequence). CDR3 protein: CAGDRGIHYEQFF. In nucleotides, the CDR3 is TGTGCCGGGGACAGGGGGATCCATTATGAGCAGTTCTTC.

The CDR3 is CAWGGDADNQETQYF. Written as DNA, the CDR3 is TGTGCCTGGGGGGGGGACGCGGACAACCAAGAGACCCAGTACTTC. The chain carries TRBV30 and TRBJ2-5; 7 positions agree with TRBD2. The V gene end was trimmed by 5 bases and the J gene end by 0 bases; junction bases not matched to a gene: 9. The CDR3 extends over 15 amino acids. Germline-derived CDR1 and CDR2 are GTSNPN and SVGIG (reference sequence).